These T cell receptor beta chains were read from a single sample in a study of blood T cells in healthy people across ages. TCRdb reprocessed the 5' RACE reads with MiXCR, giving one entry per CDR3 protein. The data hold around 800,000 distinct CDR3 sequences, with under 30% observed a single time. These data also featured in a second study, about T cells of mothers and their children.

The sequencing sample was made of blood. Receptors originate from a boy between 5 and 17 years old in good health. CDR3s include the opening cysteine and the closing phenylalanine or tryptophan. A D gene is named only where the DNA matches it firmly. Expanded clones are given a class, and other clones once, few, many or no size at all.

v_call	j_call	clone_size	d_call	cdr3_aa	cdr3_nt
TRBV3-1	TRBJ1-3	NA	NA	CASSPGGRTIYF	TGTGCCAGCAGCCCGGGGGGACGGACCATATATTTT
TRBV24-1	TRBJ2-3	few	NA	CATSGRLSTDTQYF	TGTGCCACCAGTGGTCGTCTCAGCACAGATACGCAGTATTTT
TRBV6-6	TRBJ1-5	NA	TRBD1	CASSSPDRVGQPQHF	TGTGCCAGCAGCTCCCCGGACAGGGTAGGTCAGCCCCAGCATTTT
TRBV29-1	TRBJ1-4	many	NA	CSVGLWATNEKLFF	TGCAGCGTTGGACTCTGGGCAACTAATGAAAAACTGTTTTTT
TRBV11-2	TRBJ1-4	NA	NA	CASSLQGGGEKLFF	TGTGCCAGCAGCTTACAGGGTGGAGGCGAAAAACTGTTTTTT
TRBV18	TRBJ1-4	NA	NA	CASSPPFGLGTVNEKLFF	TGTGCCAGCTCACCACCGTTCGGCCTCGGCACTGTTAATGAAAAACTGTTTTTT
TRBV20-1	TRBJ1-1	NA	NA	CSALTENTEAFF	TGCAGTGCTCTGACAGAGAACACTGAAGCTTTCTTT
TRBV7-9	TRBJ2-5	NA	TRBD2	CASSLAPPAGGRETQYF	TGTGCCAGCAGCTTAGCGCCCCCAGCGGGGGGGCGGGAGACCCAGTACTTC
TRBV28	TRBJ1-6	few	TRBD1	CASSSTQGVGSPLHF	TGTGCCAGCAGTTCAACACAGGGGGTCGGGTCACCCCTCCACTTT
TRBV27	TRBJ2-1	many	TRBD2	CASRLAGGPNEQFF	TGTGCCAGCCGACTAGCGGGGGGGCCCAATGAGCAGTTCTTC
TRBV19	TRBJ2-5	few	NA	CASSDEGETQYF	TGTGCCAGTAGTGATGAGGGGGAGACCCAGTACTTC
TRBV9	TRBJ2-1	NA	NA	CASSVEGGGNEQFF	TGTGCCAGCAGCGTAGAGGGGGGTGGCAATGAGCAGTTCTTC
TRBV28	TRBJ2-5	few	NA	CASSSDWAETQYF	TGTGCCAGCAGTTCCGACTGGGCAGAGACCCAGTACTTC
TRBV28	TRBJ1-1	NA	NA	CASSSANTEAFF	TGTGCCAGCAGTAGCGCAAACACTGAAGCTTTCTTT
TRBV20-1	TRBJ2-2	NA	NA	CSARPRRNTGELFF	TGCAGTGCTAGACCCCGGAGGAACACCGGGGAGCTGTTTTTT
TRBV7-9	TRBJ2-3	few	TRBD1	CASSSTRQGATDTQYF	TGTGCCAGCAGCTCCACCCGACAGGGGGCAACAGATACGCAGTATTTT
TRBV7-6	TRBJ1-4	NA	NA	CASSPLTGDATNEKLFF	TGTGCCAGCAGCCCCTTGACAGGCGATGCAACTAATGAAAAACTGTTTTTT
TRBV5-6	TRBJ2-1	NA	TRBD2	CASSLENGGGSYNEQFF	TGTGCCAGCAGCTTGGAAAACGGCGGGGGTTCTTACAATGAGCAGTTCTTC
TRBV10-2	TRBJ1-6	NA	TRBD1	CASSSRLPGQGLSPLHF	TGCGCCAGCAGCTCCCGTTTACCGGGACAGGGACTATCACCCCTCCACTTT
TRBV5-1	TRBJ2-7	NA	TRBD2	CASSLELAGAFSYEQYF	TGCGCCAGCAGCTTGGAACTAGCGGGGGCCTTCTCCTACGAGCAGTACTTC
TRBV5-1	TRBJ2-7	few	TRBD1	CASHPDRATYEQYF	TGCGCCAGCCATCCGGACAGGGCAACCTACGAGCAGTACTTC
TRBV18	TRBJ1-4	NA	NA	CASSPDSPSTNEKLFF	TGTGCCAGCTCACCGGACAGTCCTTCAACTAATGAAAAACTGTTTTTT
TRBV20-1	TRBJ2-3	few	TRBD1	CSAYRGTADTQYF	TGCAGTGCTTACAGGGGGACGGCAGATACGCAGTATTTT
TRBV5-1	TRBJ2-5	few	TRBD2	CASALGRAGVQETQYF	TGCGCCAGCGCCCTGGGGCGAGCGGGGGTTCAAGAGACCCAGTACTTC
TRBV6-6	TRBJ1-4	NA	TRBD1	CASSYPGTGDEKLFF	TGTGCCAGCAGTTACCCCGGGACAGGGGATGAAAAACTGTTTTTT
TRBV29-1	TRBJ2-3	few	NA	CSVAGSVLSTDTQYF	TGCAGCGTTGCCGGTAGTGTGCTAAGCACAGATACGCAGTATTTT
TRBV20-1	TRBJ2-7	NA	TRBD2	CSAESSGPTYEQYF	TGCAGTGCAGAATCTAGCGGACCCACCTACGAGCAGTACTTC
TRBV11-2	TRBJ2-1	NA	TRBD2	CASSETSGAPNNEQFF	TGTGCCAGCAGCGAGACTAGCGGGGCCCCCAACAATGAGCAGTTCTTC
TRBV20-1	TRBJ2-5	once	NA	CSARGGRAGSKETQYF	TGCAGTGCTAGGGGAGGCCGGGCCGGGAGCAAAGAGACCCAGTACTTC
TRBV20-1	TRBJ1-2	NA	TRBD1	CSAPGQGNSYGYTF	TGCAGTGCGCCTGGACAGGGCAATTCCTATGGCTACACCTTC
TRBV6-1	TRBJ2-7	NA	NA	CASSPRSGYEQYF	TGTGCCAGCAGCCCGCGGTCAGGGTACGAGCAGTACTTC
TRBV20-1	TRBJ1-2	NA	NA	CSAREGQWNYGYTF	TGCAGTGCTAGAGAGGGTCAGTGGAACTATGGCTACACCTTC
TRBV12-3/TRBV12-4	TRBJ2-3	NA	TRBD1	CASDETGGLADTQYF	TGTGCCAGCGATGAGACAGGGGGTTTGGCAGATACGCAGTATTTT
TRBV7-2	TRBJ1-3	once	NA	CASSLVGGAGNTIYF	TGTGCCAGCAGCTTAGTTGGGGGGGCAGGAAACACCATATATTTT
TRBV7-9	TRBJ2-7	NA	NA	CASRAGSTQYF	TGTGCCAGCAGGGCAGGGAGTACCCAGTACTTC
TRBV25-1	TRBJ1-2	many	NA	CASSQGNYGYTF	TGTGCCAGCAGTCAGGGCAACTATGGCTACACCTTC
TRBV9	TRBJ2-7	few	NA	CASSVGRGGSYEQYF	TGTGCCAGCAGCGTAGGTCGCGGGGGCTCGTACGAGCAGTACTTC
TRBV4-2	TRBJ1-2	NA	TRBD1	CASSQEGQGDNGYTF	TGTGCCAGCAGCCAAGAAGGACAGGGGGACAATGGCTACACCTTC
TRBV7-6	TRBJ2-7	NA	NA	CASSLGVDRTYEQYF	TGTGCCAGCAGCTTAGGAGTAGACAGAACCTACGAGCAGTACTTC
TRBV29-1	TRBJ2-5	NA	TRBD2	CSVGGAGGLQETQYF	TGCAGCGTTGGAGGAGCGGGGGGTCTCCAAGAGACCCAGTACTTC
TRBV12-3/TRBV12-4	TRBJ2-2	NA	NA	CASSPGPLRELFF	TGTGCCAGCAGTCCGGGACCGCTAAGGGAGCTGTTTTTT
TRBV20-1	TRBJ2-7	NA	TRBD2	CSARERLGLAGGSYEQYF	TGCAGTGCTAGAGAGCGCCTAGGACTAGCGGGGGGCAGCTACGAGCAGTACTTC
TRBV6-6	TRBJ2-7	few	TRBD1	CASSDSGTGTYEQYF	TGTGCCAGCAGCGACTCCGGGACAGGGACCTACGAGCAGTACTTC
TRBV6-4	TRBJ2-5	few	TRBD2	CASSKTSGGEETQYF	TGTGCCAGCAGCAAGACTAGCGGGGGTGAAGAGACCCAGTACTTC
TRBV10-3	TRBJ1-2	NA	NA	CAISEDVGVYGYTF	TGTGCCATCAGTGAGGACGTCGGTGTGTATGGCTACACCTTC
TRBV11-2	TRBJ2-7	NA	NA	CASSRPDSARYEQYF	TGTGCCAGCAGCCGCCCGGACAGCGCCAGGTACGAGCAGTACTTC
TRBV9	TRBJ2-3	NA	TRBD1	CASSTDRVSDTQYF	TGTGCCAGCAGCACAGACAGGGTTTCAGATACGCAGTATTTT
TRBV11-1	TRBJ2-7	NA	NA	CASSLEVVEQYF	TGTGCCAGCAGCTTAGAAGTGGTCGAGCAGTACTTC
TRBV19	TRBJ1-1	few	NA	CASSRSWEWNTEAFF	TGTGCCAGTAGTAGGTCTTGGGAGTGGAACACTGAAGCTTTCTTT
TRBV20-1	TRBJ2-6	NA	NA	CSAISVSGANVLTF	TGCAGTGCTATTTCAGTCTCTGGGGCCAACGTCCTGACTTTC
TRBV29-1	TRBJ1-1	few	NA	CSVAGAWNDWSTEAFF	TGCAGCGTTGCCGGGGCTTGGAACGATTGGAGCACTGAAGCTTTCTTT
TRBV5-1	TRBJ2-7	few	NA	CASSLVLEGEQYF	TGCGCCAGCAGCTTGGTACTAGAGGGCGAGCAGTACTTC
TRBV5-1	TRBJ1-1	few	NA	CASSRSTDTEAFF	TGCGCCAGCAGTCGCTCCACCGACACTGAAGCTTTCTTT
TRBV18	TRBJ2-5	NA	NA	CASSPGGLGAWETQYF	TGTGCCAGCTCACCGGGAGGACTCGGAGCCTGGGAGACCCAGTACTTC
TRBV7-3	TRBJ2-6	few	TRBD2	CASSFRPASGGLGANVLTF	TGTGCCAGCAGTTTCCGCCCCGCTAGCGGTGGTTTGGGGGCCAACGTCCTGACTTTC
TRBV12-3/TRBV12-4	TRBJ1-1	few	NA	CASSLGGPYEAFF	TGTGCCAGCAGTTTGGGGGGCCCCTACGAAGCTTTCTTT
TRBV6-1	TRBJ1-5	few	NA	CASSEAARGPQHF	TGTGCCAGCAGTGAAGCCGCGAGGGGGCCCCAGCATTTT
TRBV5-4	TRBJ2-5	few	NA	CASILVWAQETQYF	TGCGCCAGCATCCTAGTATGGGCCCAAGAGACCCAGTACTTC
TRBV4-2	TRBJ2-5	NA	TRBD1	CASSRTGQGAGETQYF	TGTGCCAGCAGCCGCACCGGGCAGGGGGCCGGTGAGACCCAGTACTTC